The source of this T cell receptor (beta chain) is a study of beta chain features in type 1 diabetes listed by TCRdb under 2018. Regarding the complete study: No differences in mean age, gender distribution, total cell number or subset yield were found between patients and healthy donors. A total of roughly 100 million sorted cells were examined across all samples, and a strong correlation was observed between cell number per subset and RNA yield. In the study, recently diagnosed type 1 diabetes patients and matched healthy donors were compared on the TCRB repertoires of their sorted circulating CD4+ T cell subsets. Regulatory and stem cell-like memory subsets were isolated from only 8 patients and roughly 8 healthy donors, whereas naive and central memory subsets came from all 30 or so donors. Study-wide conclusions, independent of this receptor: Patients with type 1 diabetes made fewer insertions and deleted more nucleotides at VDJ recombination sites, implying thymic rearrangement abnormalities. Only small numbers of individuals were included in the HLA sub-analyses, which left unresolved whether HLA type had any influence on TCRB rearrangement. The naive, central memory and regulatory TCRB repertoires appeared to resemble one another more closely among patients than among healthy donors. Shorter templates might have been favored by PCR, but patient and control samples were amplified and corrected together, so both groups would have been affected equally by any skew. In all four CD4+ subsets, TCRB CDR3 length was moderately but significantly shorter in type 1 diabetes patients. Sequencing cDNA rather than genomic DNA could over-represent highly expressing activated cells, although activation and CD3 levels did not differ between groups.

The entire amount of isolated RNA was reverse transcribed using the High Capacity cDNA Reverse Transcription Kit, so the sequenced TCRB transcripts were expressed ones. Deep immunoSEQ sequencing was performed on naive, central memory and regulatory T cell samples, with an average of about 4 million total reads per sample. After sorted cells were lysed in RLT buffer, RNA was extracted with DNase-treated RNeasy Micro or Mini kits, with the choice depending on cell number. To prevent cross-contamination, every cell subset was processed on its own, while patient and healthy donor samples were processed together. TCRB sequences were amplified from cDNA with the immunoSEQ multiplex PCR, producing 87-bp fragments spanning the CDR3 region. Sequencing of the amplicons was performed on the Illumina HiSeq platform. The paper's data handling went like this. Synthetic template baselines were used to correct PCR bias computationally, reads within Hamming distance 2 were collapsed, and singletons that could not be merged were discarded. Reads were aligned to IMGT to assign V, D and J genes, CDR3 length, and insertions or deletions at six rearrangement sites. Within each subset, clonotype counts were normalized to sorted cell number, and only after that were true diversity and Gini coefficients computed with the tcR R package. Repertoire sharing was quantified using the overlap coefficient calculated on TCRB nucleotide sequences. Out-of-frame TCRB sequences from naive cells were analyzed to stand in for the pre-selection repertoire. As stored in TCRdb, this immuneACCESS dataset retains in-frame rearrangements with V and J assigned. A fraction of the clones does not appear; measured against another copy, unresolved V genes explain less than half of the discrepancy, and the remainder lacks a known reason. That table gives V, J and clone size, and the DNA gave D and trimming. For this sample the table gives hundreds of thousands of clones, of which over 13% were detected only once. The ten biggest clones cover 0.035% to 0.045% of the sample.

From each donor, a single peripheral blood sample of about 100 mL on average was drawn into heparinised tubes. A BD FACSAria II and a panel including CD45RO, CCR7, CD25, CD127, CD95 and CD27 were used to sort naive, central memory, regulatory and stem cell-like memory CD4+ T cells. All sorted populations exceeded 95% purity. PBMCs were separated immediately by Lymphoprep density gradient centrifugation and were stained directly, without being cultured. Samples were stained and sorted in pairs, with one healthy donor and one patient per experiment, so that batch effects were minimized. Including cysteine and phenylalanine, the CDR3 has 13 amino acids. Kept here is only the CDR3 DNA, which spans 39 bases and is read in frame from base 1. V gives up 0 bases and J gives up 6 bases, and the segment between their germline ends measures 5 bases. The germline V gene provides CDR1 MGHDK and CDR2 SYGVNS. As for this clone: No antigen is known for it. No much larger clone is present one base from it, and per-base qualities are unavailable.

The chain is assembled from TRBV25-1 and TRBJ2-2; no D gene call is confident. Sequencing input: naive CD4+ T cells from blood. The intended sense of this specimen's cell subset or site label: true naive CD4+ T cells. The TCR originated in a man aged 18 to 30 with type 1 diabetes. The nucleotide sequence is given as TGTGCCAGCAGTGAATATAGTGCCGGGGAGCTGTTTTTT. This translates into CASSEYSAGELFF.